A selection of T cell receptor beta chains follows, all from one sample in a study of blood T cell repertoires in COVID-19. TCRdb's copy holds only in-frame clones and misses some; the assay was immunoSEQ multiplex PCR. The sample comprises under 250,000 clones, roughly four fifths of which are singletons, and about 4.4% rests with the top ten. Sequencing was done on a sample of peripheral blood. The receptors derive from a woman in her 70s with acute or convalescent COVID-19. Each CDR3 is given with its conserved first and last residue. The D gene is left open where the match is weak. Size is stated for part of the rows, as once, few or many counts, or as a class when the clone is expanded.

CDR3: CASKAVGNQPQHF
DNA: TGTGCCAGCAAAGCTGTGGGCAATCAGCCCCAGCATTTT
size: few
V: TRBV2
J: TRBJ1-5
D: NA

CDR3: CASSLLFRTAGEGYTF
DNA: TGTGCCAGCAGTTTATTATTTAGGACGGCGGGGGAGGGCTACACCTTC
size: few
V: TRBV28
J: TRBJ1-2
D: NA

CDR3: CASSDSRVDTGELFF
DNA: TGTGCCAGCAGTGACTCGAGGGTAGACACCGGGGAGCTGTTTTTT
size: few
V: TRBV6-4
J: TRBJ2-2
D: NA

CDR3: CASSVAGGTTNEKLFF
DNA: TGTGCCAGCAGCGTAGCAGGGGGAACAACTAATGAAAAACTGTTTTTT
size: NA
V: TRBV9
J: TRBJ1-4
D: TRBD1

CDR3: CASSLGRRGAEETQYF
DNA: TGTGCCAGCAGCTTAGGACGCAGGGGCGCAGAAGAGACCCAGTACTTC
size: NA
V: TRBV11-3
J: TRBJ2-5
D: NA

CDR3: CASSQRGFGYTF
DNA: TGCGCCAGCAGCCAACGGGGTTTTGGCTACACCTTC
size: few
V: TRBV4-3
J: TRBJ1-2
D: NA

CDR3: CASSVGTANYGYTF
DNA: TGTGCCAGCAGCGTAGGGACAGCCAACTATGGCTACACCTTC
size: NA
V: TRBV7-2
J: TRBJ1-2
D: TRBD1

CDR3: CASSQETDRGFGQPQHF
DNA: TGCGCCAGCAGCCAAGAGACGGACAGGGGGTTTGGTCAGCCCCAGCATTTT
size: NA
V: TRBV4-1
J: TRBJ1-5
D: TRBD1

CDR3: CSASRAGGGGTGELFF
DNA: TGCAGTGCTAGTCGAGCGGGGGGCGGGGGCACCGGGGAGCTGTTTTTT
size: NA
V: TRBV20-1
J: TRBJ2-2
D: TRBD2

CDR3: CASSLPGNEQFF
DNA: TGCGCCAGCAGCTTGCCAGGGAATGAGCAGTTCTTC
size: NA
V: TRBV5-1
J: TRBJ2-1
D: NA

CDR3: CASRSPDRWGYTF
DNA: TGTGCCAGCAGATCTCCTGACAGGTGGGGCTACACCTTC
size: once
V: TRBV27
J: TRBJ1-2
D: NA

CDR3: CASRQGQGATEAFF
DNA: TGTGCCAGCAGACAAGGACAGGGAGCCACTGAAGCTTTCTTT
size: NA
V: TRBV6-5
J: TRBJ1-1
D: TRBD1

CDR3: CASSYVGAYEQYF
DNA: TGTGCCAGCAGTTACGTGGGCGCCTACGAGCAGTACTTC
size: NA
V: TRBV6-5
J: TRBJ2-7
D: NA

CDR3: CASRFTSGGHNEQFF
DNA: TGTGCCAGCAGATTTACTAGCGGGGGCCACAATGAGCAGTTCTTC
size: NA
V: TRBV27
J: TRBJ2-1
D: TRBD2

CDR3: CASSVGGGAEAFF
DNA: TGTGCCAGCAGTGTCGGGGGGGGCGCTGAAGCTTTCTTT
size: NA
V: TRBV2
J: TRBJ1-1
D: NA

CDR3: CASSRGGTGSNEQFF
DNA: TGTGCCAGCAGCCGGGGTGGGACAGGCTCCAATGAGCAGTTCTTC
size: NA
V: TRBV11-3
J: TRBJ2-1
D: TRBD1

CDR3: CASRVRDRDTEAFF
DNA: TGCGCCAGCAGGGTCAGGGACAGGGACACTGAAGCTTTCTTT
size: NA
V: TRBV5-1
J: TRBJ1-1
D: TRBD1

CDR3: CASSLGRVGTGELFF
DNA: TGTGCCAGCAGCCTCGGCAGGGTTGGGACCGGGGAGCTGTTTTTT
size: NA
V: TRBV6-5
J: TRBJ2-2
D: NA